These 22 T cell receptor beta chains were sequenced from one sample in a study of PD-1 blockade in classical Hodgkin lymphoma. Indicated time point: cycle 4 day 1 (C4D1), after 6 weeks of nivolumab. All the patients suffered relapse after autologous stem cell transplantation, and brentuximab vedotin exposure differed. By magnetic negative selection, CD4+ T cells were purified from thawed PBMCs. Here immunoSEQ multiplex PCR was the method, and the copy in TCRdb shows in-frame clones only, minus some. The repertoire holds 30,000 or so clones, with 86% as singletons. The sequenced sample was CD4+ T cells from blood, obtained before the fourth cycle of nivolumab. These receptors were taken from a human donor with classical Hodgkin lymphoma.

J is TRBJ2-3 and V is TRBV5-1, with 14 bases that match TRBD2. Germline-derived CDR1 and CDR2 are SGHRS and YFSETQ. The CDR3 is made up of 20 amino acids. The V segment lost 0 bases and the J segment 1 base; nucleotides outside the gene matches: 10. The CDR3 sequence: CASSLVVGTSGGTGTDTQYF. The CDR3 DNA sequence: TGCGCCAGCAGCTTGGTGGTGGGGACTAGCGGGGGTACCGGCACAGATACGCAGTATTTT.

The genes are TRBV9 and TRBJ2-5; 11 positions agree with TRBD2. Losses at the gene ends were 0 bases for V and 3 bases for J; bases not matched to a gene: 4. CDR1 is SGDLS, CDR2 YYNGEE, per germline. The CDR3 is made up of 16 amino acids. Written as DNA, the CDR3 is TGTGCCAGCAGCGTAGCCCCGGGACTAGCGGAAGAGACCCAGTACTTC. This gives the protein CASSVAPGLAEETQYF.

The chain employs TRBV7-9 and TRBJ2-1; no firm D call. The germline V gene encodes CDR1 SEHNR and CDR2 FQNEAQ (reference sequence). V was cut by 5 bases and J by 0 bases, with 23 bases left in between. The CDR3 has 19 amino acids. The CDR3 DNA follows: TGTGCCAGCAGCCCGAGCAGGAGCCGACCTTCGAGCTCCTACAATGAGCAGTTCTTC. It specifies CASSPSRSRPSSSYNEQFF.

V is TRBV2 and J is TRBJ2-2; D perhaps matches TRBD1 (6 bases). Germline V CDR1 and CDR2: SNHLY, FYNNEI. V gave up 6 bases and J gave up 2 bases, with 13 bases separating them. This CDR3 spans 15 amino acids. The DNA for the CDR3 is TGTGCCAGCAGACCCGGGACATATAACACCGGGGAGCTGTTTTTT. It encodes CASRPGTYNTGELFF.

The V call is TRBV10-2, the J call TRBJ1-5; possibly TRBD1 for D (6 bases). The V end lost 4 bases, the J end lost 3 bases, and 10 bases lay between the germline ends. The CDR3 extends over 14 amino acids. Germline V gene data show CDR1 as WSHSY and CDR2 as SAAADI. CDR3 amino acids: CASSGGQHNQPQHF. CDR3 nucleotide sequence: TGCGCCAGCAGTGGAGGACAGCACAATCAGCCCCAGCATTTT.

CDR3 DNA: TGTGCCAGCAGCTGGGGACAGGGGTCGAACACCGGGGAGCTGTTTTTT. This translates into CASSWGQGSNTGELFF. This chain connects TRBV7-9 to TRBJ2-2; 10 nucleotides match TRBD1. V shed 4 bases and J 0 bases; nucleotides not matched to a gene: 2. This CDR3 has 16 residues. CDR1 is SEHNR, CDR2 FQNEAQ, per germline (reference sequence).

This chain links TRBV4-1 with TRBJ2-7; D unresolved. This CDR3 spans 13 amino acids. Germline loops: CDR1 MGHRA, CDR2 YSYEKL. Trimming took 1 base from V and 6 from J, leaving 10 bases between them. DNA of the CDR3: TGCGCCAGCAGCCAAGTTTTTGGGTTCGAGCAGTACTTC. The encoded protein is CASSQVFGFEQYF.

The CDR3 region has the DNA TGTGCCAGCTCAGAGCAGGGGCCCAGCAATCAGCCCCAGCATTTT. Encoded protein: CASSEQGPSNQPQHF. The chain uses TRBV18 and TRBJ1-5; D may be TRBD1 (6 bases). The CDR3 is 15 amino acids. The germline V gene has CDR1 KGHSH and CDR2 LQKENI. The V end lost 5 bases, the J end lost 1 base, and 12 bases lay between the germline ends.

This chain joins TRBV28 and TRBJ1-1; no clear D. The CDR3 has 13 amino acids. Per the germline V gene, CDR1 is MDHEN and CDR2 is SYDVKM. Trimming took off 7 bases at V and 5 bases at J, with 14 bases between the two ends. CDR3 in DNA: TGTGCCAGCATGCTTTATATGGAGACTGAAGCTTTCTTT. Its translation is CASMLYMETEAFF.

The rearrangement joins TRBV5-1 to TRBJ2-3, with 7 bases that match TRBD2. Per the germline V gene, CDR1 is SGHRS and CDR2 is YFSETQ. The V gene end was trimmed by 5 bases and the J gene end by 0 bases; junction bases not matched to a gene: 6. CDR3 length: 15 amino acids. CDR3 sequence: CASSIVAGSTDTQYF. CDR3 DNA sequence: TGCGCCAGCAGTATAGTAGCGGGTAGCACAGATACGCAGTATTTT.

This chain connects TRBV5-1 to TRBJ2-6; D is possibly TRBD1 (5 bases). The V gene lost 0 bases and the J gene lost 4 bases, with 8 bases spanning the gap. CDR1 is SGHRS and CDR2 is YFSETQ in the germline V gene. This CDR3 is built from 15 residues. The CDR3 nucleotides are TGCGCCAGCAGCTTGGCAGGGTTCGGGGCCAACGTCCTGACTTTC. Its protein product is CASSLAGFGANVLTF.

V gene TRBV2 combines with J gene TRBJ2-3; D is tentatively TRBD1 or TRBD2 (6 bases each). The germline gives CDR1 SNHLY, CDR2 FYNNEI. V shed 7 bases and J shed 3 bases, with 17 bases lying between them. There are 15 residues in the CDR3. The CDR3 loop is CASIKGGAETDTQYF. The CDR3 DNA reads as TGTGCCAGCATTAAGGGGGGCGCGGAGACAGATACGCAGTATTTT.

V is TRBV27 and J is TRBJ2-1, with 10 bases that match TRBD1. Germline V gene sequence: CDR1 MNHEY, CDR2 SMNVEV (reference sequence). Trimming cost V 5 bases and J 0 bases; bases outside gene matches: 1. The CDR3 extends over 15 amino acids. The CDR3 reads CASSRTGGSYNEQFF. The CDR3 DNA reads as TGTGCCAGCAGTCGGACAGGGGGCTCCTACAATGAGCAGTTCTTC.

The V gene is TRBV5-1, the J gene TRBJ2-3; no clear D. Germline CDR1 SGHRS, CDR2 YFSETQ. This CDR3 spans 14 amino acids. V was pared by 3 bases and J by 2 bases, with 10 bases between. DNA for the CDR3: TGCGCCAGCAGCTCCTTCGCGGACACAGATACGCAGTATTTT. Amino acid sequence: CASSSFADTDTQYF.

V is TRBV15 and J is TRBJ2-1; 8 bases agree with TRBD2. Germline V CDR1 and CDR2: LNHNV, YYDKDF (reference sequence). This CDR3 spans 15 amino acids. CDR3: CVTCAAGDLCDEQFF. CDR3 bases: TGTGTGACCTGTGCAGCGGGGGACCTCTGCGATGAGCAGTTCTTC.

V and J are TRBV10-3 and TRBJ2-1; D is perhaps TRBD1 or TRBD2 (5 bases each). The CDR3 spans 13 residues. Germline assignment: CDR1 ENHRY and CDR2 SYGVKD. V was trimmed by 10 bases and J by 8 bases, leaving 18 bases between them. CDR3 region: CATDSSVGDEQFF. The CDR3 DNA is TGTGCCACCGACAGCAGCGTGGGGGATGAGCAGTTCTTC.

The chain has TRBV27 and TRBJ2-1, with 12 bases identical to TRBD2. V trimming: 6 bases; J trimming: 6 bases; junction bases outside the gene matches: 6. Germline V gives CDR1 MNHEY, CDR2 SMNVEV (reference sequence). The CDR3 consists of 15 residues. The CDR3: CASRPGLAGLNEQFF. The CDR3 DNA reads TGTGCCAGCAGGCCCGGACTAGCGGGGCTCAATGAGCAGTTCTTC.

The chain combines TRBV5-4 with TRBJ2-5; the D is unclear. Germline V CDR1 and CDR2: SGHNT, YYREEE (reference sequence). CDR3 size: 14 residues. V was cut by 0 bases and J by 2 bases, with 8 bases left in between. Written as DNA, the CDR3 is TGTGCCAGCAGCTTGGGTGGTGAACAAGAGACCCAGTACTTC. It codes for CASSLGGEQETQYF.

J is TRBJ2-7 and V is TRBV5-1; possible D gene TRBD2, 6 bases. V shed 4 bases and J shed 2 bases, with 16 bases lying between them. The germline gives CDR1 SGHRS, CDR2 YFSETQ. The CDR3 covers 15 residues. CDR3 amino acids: CASSPLEGITYEQYF. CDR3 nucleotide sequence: TGCGCCAGCAGCCCGTTGGAGGGAATCACCTACGAGCAGTACTTC.

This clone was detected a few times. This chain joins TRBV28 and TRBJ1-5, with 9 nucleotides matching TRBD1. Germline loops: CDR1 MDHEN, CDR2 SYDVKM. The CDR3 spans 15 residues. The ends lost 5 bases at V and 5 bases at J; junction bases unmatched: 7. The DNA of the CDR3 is TGTGCCAGCAGTCCGGGACAGGGTGGTTATCAGCCCCAGCATTTT. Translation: CASSPGQGGYQPQHF.

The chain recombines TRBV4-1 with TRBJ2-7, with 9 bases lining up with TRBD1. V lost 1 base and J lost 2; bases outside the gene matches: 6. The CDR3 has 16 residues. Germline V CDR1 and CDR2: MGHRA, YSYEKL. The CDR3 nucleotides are TGCGCCAGCAGCCAAGTACCGGGACAGGGTCCCTACGAGCAGTACTTC. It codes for CASSQVPGQGPYEQYF.

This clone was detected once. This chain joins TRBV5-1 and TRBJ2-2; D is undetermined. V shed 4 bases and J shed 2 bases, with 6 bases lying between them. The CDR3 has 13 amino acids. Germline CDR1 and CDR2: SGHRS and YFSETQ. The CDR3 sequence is CASSLQNTGELFF. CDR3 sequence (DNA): TGCGCCAGCAGCCTCCAAAACACCGGGGAGCTGTTTTTT.